This is a list of T cell receptor beta chains from one sample in a study of shared clonotypes between healthy human individuals. Only in-frame clones appear in the TCRdb table, and some are missing; sequencing was by immunoSEQ multiplex PCR. The profile shows about 1.1 million clones, around 82% of them singletons. The sample comprised memory CD4+ T cells from PBMCs. The origin of the receptors is a man between 18 and 35 years old in good health. Some clones in this sample may be carry-over from other donors' samples. Both conserved end residues are part of each CDR3. Each record gives: CDR3 length, V gene, clone size, J gene, D gene, CDR3 DNA, CDR3 protein. The D gene is left open where the match is weak. A row's size may be missing; if present it is once, few, many or a size class.

len: 15; v_gene: TRBV5-1; abundance: few; j_gene: TRBJ2-1; d_gene: NA; CDR3nt: TGCGCCAGCAGCTTTGGACTGGTAACGGACAATGAGCAGTTCTTC; CDR3aa: CASSFGLVTDNEQFF
len: 13; v_gene: TRBV2; abundance: NA; j_gene: TRBJ2-2; d_gene: NA; CDR3nt: TGTGCCAGCAGCGCCGGGAGCCACGGGGAGCTGTTTTTT; CDR3aa: CASSAGSHGELFF
len: 14; v_gene: TRBV5-1; abundance: NA; j_gene: TRBJ1-2; d_gene: NA; CDR3nt: TGCGCCAGCAGGTTCCCCGGGGCGCACTATGGCTACACCTTC; CDR3aa: CASRFPGAHYGYTF
len: 15; v_gene: TRBV11-3; abundance: NA; j_gene: TRBJ2-1; d_gene: NA; CDR3nt: TGTGCCAGCAGCTTAGTATCGGGGGTCCAGGGTGAGCAGTTCTTC; CDR3aa: CASSLVSGVQGEQFF
len: 16; v_gene: TRBV9; abundance: NA; j_gene: TRBJ2-1; d_gene: TRBD1; CDR3nt: TGTGCCAGCAGCGAGAGGGCGGGACAGGGAGCCAATGAGCAGTTCTTC; CDR3aa: CASSERAGQGANEQFF
len: 11; v_gene: TRBV30; abundance: NA; j_gene: TRBJ2-7; d_gene: NA; CDR3nt: TGTGCCTGGAGTGTAGGGTACGAGCAGTACTTC; CDR3aa: CAWSVGYEQYF
len: 14; v_gene: TRBV19; abundance: NA; j_gene: TRBJ2-3; d_gene: NA; CDR3nt: TGTGCCAGTAGTATTGGACAGAACCGAGATACGCAGTATTTT; CDR3aa: CASSIGQNRDTQYF
len: 17; v_gene: TRBV7-9; abundance: few; j_gene: TRBJ1-1; d_gene: TRBD1; CDR3nt: TGTGCCAGCAGCCCAGACTCCGGGACAGGATCGAACACTGAAGCTTTCTTT; CDR3aa: CASSPDSGTGSNTEAFF
len: 17; v_gene: TRBV5-1; abundance: few; j_gene: TRBJ2-7; d_gene: TRBD2; CDR3nt: TGCGCCAGCAGCTTGGGGGCTAGCGGGAGGGCCGCGGACGAGCAGTACTTC; CDR3aa: CASSLGASGRAADEQYF
len: 14; v_gene: TRBV29-1; abundance: many; j_gene: TRBJ2-1; d_gene: NA; CDR3nt: TGCAGCGTTATCGGGGGTCTCGGAGTCGATGAGCAGTTCTTC; CDR3aa: CSVIGGLGVDEQFF
len: 14; v_gene: TRBV7-6; abundance: few; j_gene: TRBJ1-5; d_gene: NA; CDR3nt: TGTGCCAGCAGCTTGGACAGCTTCGGTCAGCCCCAGCATTTT; CDR3aa: CASSLDSFGQPQHF
len: 14; v_gene: TRBV7-3; abundance: NA; j_gene: TRBJ2-2; d_gene: NA; CDR3nt: TGTGCCAGCAGCTTAGGCTCGAACACCGGGGAGCTGTTTTTT; CDR3aa: CASSLGSNTGELFF
len: 12; v_gene: TRBV27; abundance: NA; j_gene: TRBJ2-3; d_gene: NA; CDR3nt: TGTGCCAGCAGTTCCCGATACGATACGCAGTATTTT; CDR3aa: CASSSRYDTQYF
len: 13; v_gene: TRBV11-2; abundance: NA; j_gene: TRBJ2-3; d_gene: NA; CDR3nt: TGTGCCAGCAGCTTGACTAGTCCAGCTACGCAGTATTTT; CDR3aa: CASSLTSPATQYF
len: 15; v_gene: TRBV4-3; abundance: NA; j_gene: TRBJ2-7; d_gene: TRBD2; CDR3nt: TGCGCCAGCGGCCAAGGGACTAGCGGCACCTACGAGCAGTACTTC; CDR3aa: CASGQGTSGTYEQYF
len: 11; v_gene: TRBV5-1; abundance: NA; j_gene: TRBJ1-1; d_gene: NA; CDR3nt: TGCGCCAGCAGCTTTGGCCCTTCAATTTTCTTT; CDR3aa: CASSFGPSIFF
len: 11; v_gene: TRBV30; abundance: NA; j_gene: TRBJ2-7; d_gene: TRBD1; CDR3nt: TGTGCCTGGAGTGCACAGGGGGAGCAGTACTTC; CDR3aa: CAWSAQGEQYF
len: 16; v_gene: TRBV7-2; abundance: few; j_gene: TRBJ2-7; d_gene: NA; CDR3nt: TGTGCCAGCAGCTTAGATGGGTGGGATCCTGCGGGGGAGCAGTACTTC; CDR3aa: CASSLDGWDPAGEQYF
len: 14; v_gene: TRBV5-6; abundance: NA; j_gene: TRBJ1-1; d_gene: NA; CDR3nt: TGTGCCAGCAGCTTGGGACACCTGAACACTGAAGCTTTCTTT; CDR3aa: CASSLGHLNTEAFF
len: 16; v_gene: TRBV4-2; abundance: NA; j_gene: TRBJ1-2; d_gene: NA; CDR3nt: TGTGCCAGCAGCCAAGTAACGACAGATTTTGGCTATGGCTACACCTTC; CDR3aa: CASSQVTTDFGYGYTF
len: 15; v_gene: TRBV27; abundance: NA; j_gene: TRBJ2-1; d_gene: TRBD1; CDR3nt: TGTGCCAGCAGTTTTGGGACAGGGGGATACAATGAGCAGTTCTTC; CDR3aa: CASSFGTGGYNEQFF
len: 17; v_gene: TRBV7-9; abundance: once; j_gene: TRBJ2-1; d_gene: NA; CDR3nt: TGTGCCAGCAGCCCCGGTGGCGGGTTACTCCTTTACAATGAGCAGTTCTTC; CDR3aa: CASSPGGGLLLYNEQFF
len: 15; v_gene: TRBV11-1; abundance: NA; j_gene: TRBJ2-3; d_gene: NA; CDR3nt: TGTGCCAGCAGCTTAGGGTGGGGCAGCACAGATACGCAGTATTTT; CDR3aa: CASSLGWGSTDTQYF
len: 12; v_gene: TRBV10-2; abundance: few; j_gene: TRBJ1-5; d_gene: NA; CDR3nt: TGCGCCAGCAGAGAGGGAAGAGGACCCCAGCATTTT; CDR3aa: CASREGRGPQHF
len: 14; v_gene: TRBV5-1; abundance: NA; j_gene: TRBJ1-2; d_gene: NA; CDR3nt: TGCGCCAGCAGCTTGGCCGGTCTGAACTATGGCTACACCTTC; CDR3aa: CASSLAGLNYGYTF
len: 13; v_gene: TRBV10-3; abundance: NA; j_gene: TRBJ1-1; d_gene: TRBD1; CDR3nt: TGTGCCATCAGGGGGACAGGGGGTATCGAAGCTTTCTTT; CDR3aa: CAIRGTGGIEAFF
len: 14; v_gene: TRBV28; abundance: NA; j_gene: TRBJ2-7; d_gene: TRBD1; CDR3nt: TGTGCCAGCAGCTGGACAGGGATTACCTACGAGCAGTACTTC; CDR3aa: CASSWTGITYEQYF
len: 14; v_gene: TRBV28; abundance: NA; j_gene: TRBJ1-2; d_gene: NA; CDR3nt: TGTGCCACTGGGGGGACCCGAGATAACTATGGCTACACCTTC; CDR3aa: CATGGTRDNYGYTF
len: 12; v_gene: TRBV19; abundance: NA; j_gene: TRBJ2-7; d_gene: NA; CDR3nt: TGTGCCCCAAAAACTAGTTCAGGCGAGCAGTACTTC; CDR3aa: CAPKTSSGEQYF
len: 15; v_gene: TRBV28; abundance: few; j_gene: TRBJ2-2; d_gene: TRBD2; CDR3nt: TGTGCCAGCAGTCACGGACTAGCGGGACCCGGGGAGCTGTTTTTT; CDR3aa: CASSHGLAGPGELFF
len: 13; v_gene: TRBV5-1; abundance: NA; j_gene: TRBJ2-5; d_gene: NA; CDR3nt: TGCGCCAGCAACCTACAGGGTGCGGAGACCCAGTACTTC; CDR3aa: CASNLQGAETQYF
len: 14; v_gene: TRBV9; abundance: once; j_gene: TRBJ2-1; d_gene: TRBD1; CDR3nt: TGTGCCAGCACCCAATGGGGACAGGCCAATGAGCAGTTCTTC; CDR3aa: CASTQWGQANEQFF
len: 16; v_gene: TRBV5-1; abundance: NA; j_gene: TRBJ2-2; d_gene: TRBD2; CDR3nt: TGCGCCAGCAGCTTGGGAGCTAGCGGGTACACCGGGGAGCTGTTTTTT; CDR3aa: CASSLGASGYTGELFF
len: 14; v_gene: TRBV6-1; abundance: once; j_gene: TRBJ1-1; d_gene: NA; CDR3nt: TGTGCCAGCAGTGAACCTGGACTGAACACTGAAGCTTTCTTT; CDR3aa: CASSEPGLNTEAFF
len: 11; v_gene: TRBV20-1; abundance: NA; j_gene: TRBJ2-3; d_gene: NA; CDR3nt: TGCAGTGCTCAGCGAGTAGATACGCAGTATTTT; CDR3aa: CSAQRVDTQYF
len: 14; v_gene: TRBV5-1; abundance: NA; j_gene: TRBJ1-1; d_gene: NA; CDR3nt: TGCGCCAGCAGCCCCGCGTCCCCTGTCACTGAAGCTTTCTTT; CDR3aa: CASSPASPVTEAFF
len: 15; v_gene: TRBV18; abundance: NA; j_gene: TRBJ2-7; d_gene: NA; CDR3nt: TGTGCCAGCTCGGGGGGCGCGGGAGCTCCCTACGAGCAGTACTTC; CDR3aa: CASSGGAGAPYEQYF
len: 12; v_gene: TRBV11-3; abundance: NA; j_gene: TRBJ2-7; d_gene: NA; CDR3nt: TGTGCCAGCAGCTTAGATCGATACGAGCAGTACTTC; CDR3aa: CASSLDRYEQYF
len: 11; v_gene: TRBV6-5; abundance: once; j_gene: TRBJ1-4; d_gene: NA; CDR3nt: TGTGCCAGCAGTGAAGGTAGAAAACTGTTTTTT; CDR3aa: CASSEGRKLFF
len: 15; v_gene: TRBV4-1; abundance: NA; j_gene: TRBJ1-6; d_gene: NA; CDR3nt: TGCGCCAGCAGCCAAGCGACAGCCTATAATTCACCCCTCCACTTT; CDR3aa: CASSQATAYNSPLHF
len: 15; v_gene: TRBV6-1; abundance: NA; j_gene: TRBJ2-2; d_gene: NA; CDR3nt: TGTGCCACCGACACGATAGCAGGAGGGTCCGGGGAGCTGTTTTTT; CDR3aa: CATDTIAGGSGELFF
len: 16; v_gene: TRBV10-3; abundance: NA; j_gene: TRBJ2-7; d_gene: TRBD2; CDR3nt: TGTGCCATCAGTGACTATAGGACTAGCGGGAACGGCGAGCAGTACTTC; CDR3aa: CAISDYRTSGNGEQYF
len: 18; v_gene: TRBV28; abundance: NA; j_gene: TRBJ2-1; d_gene: TRBD2; CDR3nt: TGTGCCAGCAGTTTAAGGCCCTCGCTAGCGGGCGTCTACAATGAGCAGTTCTTC; CDR3aa: CASSLRPSLAGVYNEQFF
len: 14; v_gene: TRBV30; abundance: NA; j_gene: TRBJ1-5; d_gene: TRBD1; CDR3nt: TGTGCCTGGAGTTGGACAGGCGGAAATCAGCCCCAGCATTTT; CDR3aa: CAWSWTGGNQPQHF
len: 15; v_gene: TRBV18; abundance: NA; j_gene: TRBJ1-1; d_gene: NA; CDR3nt: TGTGCCAGCTCACCGGTGGGCGCTGGGAACACTGAAGCTTTCTTT; CDR3aa: CASSPVGAGNTEAFF
len: 16; v_gene: TRBV5-1; abundance: NA; j_gene: TRBJ2-7; d_gene: NA; CDR3nt: TGCGCCAGCAGCTCGGGATCCGGGACGGCTACCTACGAGCAGTACTTC; CDR3aa: CASSSGSGTATYEQYF
len: 16; v_gene: TRBV6-1; abundance: NA; j_gene: TRBJ2-7; d_gene: NA; CDR3nt: TGTGCCAGCAGTGAAAACAGGCGGTCGACCTCCTACGAGCAGTACTTC; CDR3aa: CASSENRRSTSYEQYF
len: 15; v_gene: TRBV5-4; abundance: once; j_gene: TRBJ2-5; d_gene: TRBD2; CDR3nt: TGTGCCAGCAGCTTCTTGGACGCCGGGGGGGAGACCCAGTACTTC; CDR3aa: CASSFLDAGGETQYF
len: 13; v_gene: TRBV5-3; abundance: few; j_gene: TRBJ2-1; d_gene: NA; CDR3nt: TGTGCCAGAAGCTCGGGACTCTATAATGAGCAGTTCTTC; CDR3aa: CARSSGLYNEQFF
len: 14; v_gene: TRBV9; abundance: NA; j_gene: TRBJ2-4; d_gene: NA; CDR3nt: TGTGCCAGCAGCGTAGACGGGGGATCGAACATTCAGTACTTC; CDR3aa: CASSVDGGSNIQYF
len: 13; v_gene: TRBV10-3; abundance: once; j_gene: TRBJ2-7; d_gene: TRBD2; CDR3nt: TGTGCCACCTCGGGACTAGCGGGAGACGAGCAGTACTTC; CDR3aa: CATSGLAGDEQYF
len: 15; v_gene: TRBV5-1; abundance: NA; j_gene: TRBJ2-7; d_gene: TRBD1; CDR3nt: TGCGCCAGCAGCCCAGGGGGCGGGGACTCCTACGAGCAGTACTTC; CDR3aa: CASSPGGGDSYEQYF